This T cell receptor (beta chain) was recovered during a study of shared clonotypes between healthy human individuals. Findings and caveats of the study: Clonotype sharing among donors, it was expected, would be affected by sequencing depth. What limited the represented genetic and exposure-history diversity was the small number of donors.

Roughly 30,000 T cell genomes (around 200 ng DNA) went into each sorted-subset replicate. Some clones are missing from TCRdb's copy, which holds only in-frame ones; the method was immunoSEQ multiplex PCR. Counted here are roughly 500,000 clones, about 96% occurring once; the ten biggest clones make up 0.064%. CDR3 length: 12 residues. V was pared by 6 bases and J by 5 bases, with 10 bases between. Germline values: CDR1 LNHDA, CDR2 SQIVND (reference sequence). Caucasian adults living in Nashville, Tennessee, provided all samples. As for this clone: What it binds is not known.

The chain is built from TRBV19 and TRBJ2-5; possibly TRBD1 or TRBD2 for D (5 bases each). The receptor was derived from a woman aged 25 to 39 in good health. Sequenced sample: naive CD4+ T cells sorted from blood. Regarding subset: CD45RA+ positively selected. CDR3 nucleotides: TGTGCCAGTAGCCGGGACGGGGAGACCCAGTACTTC. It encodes CASSRDGETQYF.